A selection of T cell receptor beta chains follows, all from one sample in a study of PD-L1 blockade in urothelial cancer. The repertoire was sequenced with immunoSEQ multiplex PCR; TCRdb's copy has only in-frame clones and lacks some. The table includes tens of thousands of clones, approximately 79% detected once. This sample comprised PBMCs, obtained around atezolizumab (anti-PD-L1) treatment. The receptors stem from a man aged 70-80 years with urothelial cancer. Both conserved end residues are part of each CDR3. D genes are given only for firm matches. Some rows have no size entry. The others give once, few or many, or a class for an expanded clone.

v_call: TRBV28
j_call: TRBJ1-5
d_call: .
clone_size: .
cdr3_aa: CASSSLQYSNQPQHF
cdr3_nt: TGTGCCAGCAGTTCCTTACAGTATAGCAATCAGCCCCAGCATTTT

v_call: TRBV19
j_call: TRBJ1-1
d_call: .
clone_size: .
cdr3_aa: CASSVWQLNTEAFF
cdr3_nt: TGTGCCAGTAGTGTTTGGCAGTTAAACACTGAAGCTTTCTTT

v_call: TRBV6-1
j_call: TRBJ2-5
d_call: .
clone_size: .
cdr3_aa: CASSEPTTGAYQETQYF
cdr3_nt: TGTGCCAGCAGTGAACCAACGACAGGAGCGTACCAAGAGACCCAGTACTTC

v_call: TRBV5-1
j_call: TRBJ2-1
d_call: .
clone_size: few
cdr3_aa: CASSLADLAYNEQFF
cdr3_nt: TGCGCCAGCAGCTTGGCCGATCTAGCCTACAATGAGCAGTTCTTC

v_call: TRBV28
j_call: TRBJ2-6
d_call: TRBD1
clone_size: .
cdr3_aa: CASTYIRKGASSGANVLTF
cdr3_nt: TGTGCCAGCACCTACATTAGAAAGGGGGCGAGCTCTGGGGCCAACGTCCTGACTTTC

v_call: TRBV7-6
j_call: TRBJ2-7
d_call: TRBD2
clone_size: .
cdr3_aa: CASSLGEGPSYEQYF
cdr3_nt: TGTGCCAGCAGCTTAGGGGAGGGGCCGTCCTACGAGCAGTACTTC

v_call: TRBV28
j_call: TRBJ2-7
d_call: .
clone_size: .
cdr3_aa: CASSSGTIYEQYF
cdr3_nt: TGTGCCAGCAGTTCCGGGACAATCTACGAGCAGTACTTC

v_call: TRBV28
j_call: TRBJ1-4
d_call: .
clone_size: .
cdr3_aa: CASKTREANEKLFF
cdr3_nt: TGTGCCAGCAAAACGAGGGAGGCTAATGAAAAACTGTTTTTT

v_call: TRBV18
j_call: TRBJ2-5
d_call: .
clone_size: .
cdr3_aa: CASSPPSRETQYF
cdr3_nt: TGTGCCAGCTCACCACCTTCGAGAGAGACCCAGTACTTC

v_call: TRBV19
j_call: TRBJ2-3
d_call: .
clone_size: .
cdr3_aa: CASSIQGWDTQYF
cdr3_nt: TGTGCCAGTAGTATCCAGGGATGGGATACGCAGTATTTT

v_call: TRBV7-6
j_call: TRBJ2-5
d_call: .
clone_size: few
cdr3_aa: CASSLDRGEQETQYF
cdr3_nt: TGTGCCAGCAGCTTAGATCGGGGAGAACAAGAGACCCAGTACTTC

v_call: TRBV28
j_call: TRBJ1-2
d_call: TRBD1
clone_size: .
cdr3_aa: CASSSPPGTGNYGYTF
cdr3_nt: TGTGCCAGCAGTTCGCCCCCTGGGACAGGGAACTATGGCTACACCTTC

v_call: TRBV5-1
j_call: TRBJ2-1
d_call: TRBD2
clone_size: .
cdr3_aa: CASSGLAGYNEQFF
cdr3_nt: TGCGCCAGCTCCGGACTAGCGGGATACAATGAGCAGTTCTTC

v_call: TRBV7-3
j_call: TRBJ2-1
d_call: .
clone_size: .
cdr3_aa: CASSFRGPGEQFF
cdr3_nt: TGTGCCAGCAGCTTCAGAGGGCCGGGTGAGCAGTTCTTC

v_call: TRBV2
j_call: TRBJ2-7
d_call: .
clone_size: many
cdr3_aa: CASGGTFSYEQYF
cdr3_nt: TGTGCCAGTGGGGGCACCTTCTCCTACGAGCAGTACTTC

v_call: TRBV9
j_call: TRBJ2-2
d_call: TRBD2
clone_size: .
cdr3_aa: CASSVEAGANTGELFF
cdr3_nt: TGTGCCAGCAGCGTAGAAGCGGGGGCGAACACCGGGGAGCTGTTTTTT

v_call: TRBV4-1
j_call: TRBJ1-3
d_call: .
clone_size: few
cdr3_aa: CASSQLGLSGNTIYF
cdr3_nt: TGCGCCAGCAGCCAACTGGGACTCTCTGGAAACACCATATATTTT

v_call: TRBV9
j_call: TRBJ2-5
d_call: .
clone_size: .
cdr3_aa: CASSVVGGRGETQYF
cdr3_nt: TGTGCCAGCAGTGTTGTGGGGGGGCGTGGAGAGACCCAGTACTTC

v_call: TRBV6-1
j_call: TRBJ1-4
d_call: TRBD1
clone_size: .
cdr3_aa: CASSAYRGAPPTNEKLFF
cdr3_nt: TGTGCCAGCAGTGCCTACAGGGGCGCTCCTCCAACTAATGAAAAACTGTTTTTT

v_call: TRBV5-1
j_call: TRBJ2-7
d_call: .
clone_size: .
cdr3_aa: CASSPGTPTYEQYF
cdr3_nt: TGCGCCAGCTCCCCCGGGACACCAACCTACGAGCAGTACTTC

v_call: TRBV6-1
j_call: TRBJ2-7
d_call: TRBD1
clone_size: .
cdr3_aa: CASSEAAGQGIYEQYF
cdr3_nt: TGTGCCAGCAGTGAAGCGGCGGGACAGGGAATTTACGAGCAGTACTTC

v_call: TRBV2
j_call: TRBJ2-5
d_call: TRBD1
clone_size: .
cdr3_aa: CASSVDRGQGETQYF
cdr3_nt: TGTGCCAGCAGCGTGGACAGGGGGCAGGGAGAGACCCAGTACTTC

v_call: TRBV18
j_call: TRBJ2-2
d_call: TRBD2
clone_size: .
cdr3_aa: CASSPLGLAGTGELFF
cdr3_nt: TGTGCCAGCTCACCATTAGGACTAGCGGGCACCGGGGAGCTGTTTTTT

v_call: TRBV28
j_call: TRBJ2-1
d_call: .
clone_size: .
cdr3_aa: CASSFVGGIHSYNEQFF
cdr3_nt: TGTGCCAGCAGTTTCGTTGGCGGGATACACTCCTACAATGAGCAGTTCTTC

v_call: TRBV5-1
j_call: TRBJ2-3
d_call: TRBD1
clone_size: .
cdr3_aa: CASSRRTGGGDTQYF
cdr3_nt: TGCGCCAGCAGCAGGAGGACAGGAGGAGGAGATACGCAGTATTTT

v_call: TRBV5-1
j_call: TRBJ2-1
d_call: TRBD1
clone_size: .
cdr3_aa: CASSLRTGVEGEQFF
cdr3_nt: TGCGCCAGCAGCTTACGGACAGGGGTGGAAGGTGAGCAGTTCTTC

v_call: TRBV5-4
j_call: TRBJ2-3
d_call: .
clone_size: .
cdr3_aa: CASSLAGITDTQYF
cdr3_nt: TGTGCCAGCAGCTTGGCGGGTATCACAGATACGCAGTATTTT

v_call: TRBV11-2
j_call: TRBJ2-2
d_call: TRBD2
clone_size: .
cdr3_aa: CASSYGGGSGELFF
cdr3_nt: TGTGCCAGCAGCTACGGCGGGGGTTCCGGGGAGCTGTTTTTT

v_call: TRBV5-1
j_call: TRBJ2-1
d_call: .
clone_size: .
cdr3_aa: CASSLVGGGLGEQFF
cdr3_nt: TGCGCCAGCAGCTTGGTGGGGGGAGGTCTTGGTGAGCAGTTCTTC